This is a list of T cell receptor beta chains from one sample in a study of shared clonotypes between healthy human individuals. Here immunoSEQ multiplex PCR was the method, and the copy in TCRdb shows in-frame clones only, minus some. Of about 2 million clones detected, 95% appear once; the ten largest clones hold 0.13%. Sequences were obtained from naive CD4+ T cells sorted from blood. These TCRs come from a man in his late teens or twenties in good health. CDR3s include the opening cysteine and the closing phenylalanine or tryptophan. The D gene is left open where the match is weak.

>TRBJ2-5|NA|TRBV30|13
CAWSVRVGETQYF
>TRBJ2-1|TRBD1|TRBV9|15
CASSIGQGTLNEQFF
>TRBJ2-2|NA|TRBV7-3|13
CASSLMEAGELFF
>TRBJ2-5|NA|TRBV6-5|14
CASRPGTQKETQYF
>TRBJ2-7|NA|TRBV5-1|12
CASSLSDYEQYF
>TRBJ2-2|TRBD2|TRBV10-3|17
CAISPTSGRENTGELFF
>TRBJ2-1|TRBD2|TRBV27|15
CASSLQRGGRNEQFF
>TRBJ2-3|NA|TRBV6-1|14
CASSESRVFDTQYF
>TRBJ2-2|TRBD1|TRBV11-3|15
CASSPGQANTGELFF
>TRBJ2-7|TRBD2|TRBV7-2|15
CASSLGLAGTYEQYF
>TRBJ2-5|NA|TRBV4-3|15
CASSQGRVVGETQYF
>TRBJ2-1|TRBD2|TRBV2|12
CASQREDNEQFF
>TRBJ2-7|TRBD2|TRBV7-2|16
CASSRTSGGTSYEQYF
>TRBJ2-2|NA|TRBV5-1|14
CASSPVTNTGELFF
>TRBJ1-1|NA|TRBV30|13
CAWFLFRDTEAFF
>TRBJ2-4|NA|TRBV28|12
CASSKGPGLLGF
>TRBJ2-5|TRBD1|TRBV7-9|17
CASSLVRYRGQEETQYF
>TRBJ2-1|NA|TRBV6-5|15
CASSYLSARNNEQFF
>TRBJ1-2|TRBD1|TRBV10-3|19
CATRGTELRYTEIGDGYTF
>TRBJ1-1|TRBD1|TRBV28|13
CASSLGQGTEAFF
>TRBJ2-7|NA|TRBV30|17
CAWSPQEGRKSSYEQYF
>TRBJ2-5|NA|TRBV10-3|13
CAISDSSAETQYF
>TRBJ1-2|TRBD1|TRBV19|15
CASSRTGRQNYGYTF
>TRBJ2-3|TRBD2|TRBV5-1|16
CASSDGGTSGTDTQYF
>TRBJ1-1|TRBD1|TRBV30|12
CAWDRGSTEAFF
>TRBJ1-6|NA|TRBV4-1|11
CASSQNRILHF
>TRBJ2-5|NA|TRBV18|15
CASSPPQQGGETQYF
>TRBJ2-5|NA|TRBV5-1|13
CASSPIGSETQYF
>TRBJ2-3|NA|TRBV9|13
CASSPQTADTQYF
>TRBJ1-1|NA|TRBV2|12
CASSPTAISAFF
>TRBJ2-3|TRBD2|TRBV30|17
CAWSEMGTSGFRDTQYF
>TRBJ2-5|NA|TRBV9|14
CASSVDAGKETQYF
>TRBJ1-2|NA|TRBV7-9|13
CASSSNNRAGYTF
>TRBJ2-1|TRBD2|TRBV19|13
CASSGLETNEQFF
>TRBJ2-3|NA|TRBV11-2|13
CASSFSATDTQYF
>TRBJ1-2|TRBD1|TRBV2|15
CASSDSGGAGYGYTF
>TRBJ2-2|TRBD2|TRBV28|18
CASRSGLAGGRSTGELFF
>TRBJ2-7|TRBD2|TRBV6-4|15
CASNLAGGRLYEQYF
>TRBJ1-3|NA|TRBV2|15
CASRADRNSGNTIYF
>TRBJ2-2|NA|TRBV9|16
CASSVYGGQITGELFF
>TRBJ1-5|NA|TRBV6-1|15
CASRVGGSLNQPQHF
>TRBJ1-2|NA|TRBV6-5|13
CASSYSGGYGYTF
>TRBJ2-7|TRBD2|TRBV28|16
CASRRGGTGSSYEQYF
>TRBJ2-7|NA|TRBV13|14
CASSYEQGSYEQYF
>TRBJ1-4|NA|TRBV7-9|15
CASRLGTWADEKLFF
>TRBJ2-7|TRBD2|TRBV6-1|14
CASSEVLAGREQYF
>TRBJ1-1|TRBD1|TRBV27|15
CASSDGQGAPTEAFF
>TRBJ2-3|NA|TRBV5-1|12
CASSFPPDTQYF
>TRBJ1-1|NA|TRBV7-2|14
CASSFLRGNTEAFF